The rows below give T cell receptor beta chains drawn from one sample of a study of blood T cell repertoires in COVID-19. Assay used: immunoSEQ multiplex PCR; TCRdb lists only in-frame clones, some missing. The sample has approximately 340,000 clones, around 82% seen once. The sequenced sample was peripheral blood. The receptors shown here come from a man aged 30-40 years with active or convalescent COVID-19. The CDR3 runs from the conserved cysteine through the conserved F or W. The D gene is left open where the match is weak. Size values are once, few and many counts, or a class for expanded clones, and some rows have none.

clone_size	v_call	j_call	d_call	cdr3_aa	cdr3_nt
.	TRBV3-1/TRBV3-2	TRBJ1-2	.	CASSLTVTYGYTF	TGTGCCAGCAGCCTTACAGTTACCTATGGCTACACCTTC
.	TRBV30	TRBJ1-2	TRBD1	CACEGQDYYGYTF	TGTGCCTGTGAGGGACAGGACTACTATGGCTACACCTTC
once	TRBV9	TRBJ2-3	TRBD2	CASSVVDSGGGDTQYF	TGTGCCAGCAGCGTAGTAGATAGCGGGGGAGGGGATACGCAGTATTTT
.	TRBV6-1	TRBJ2-7	.	CASHGGGLQYF	TGTGCCAGCCACGGCGGAGGGTTACAGTACTTC
.	TRBV4-3	TRBJ2-5	TRBD2	CASSQEGGIQTQYF	TGCGCCAGCAGCCAAGAGGGGGGGATACAGACCCAGTACTTC
.	TRBV14	TRBJ1-3	.	CASSQEAGNTIYF	TGTGCCAGCAGCCAAGAAGCGGGAAACACCATATATTTT
.	TRBV9	TRBJ2-2	TRBD1	CASSVADRATGELFF	TGTGCCAGCAGCGTGGCGGACAGGGCGACCGGGGAGCTGTTTTTT
.	TRBV4-3	TRBJ2-2	.	CASSQEGRVPNTGELFF	TGCGCCAGCAGCCAAGAAGGTCGGGTTCCCAACACCGGGGAGCTGTTTTTT
few	TRBV5-4	TRBJ1-5	.	CASSLGGSNQPQHF	TGTGCCAGCAGCTTAGGCGGTAGCAATCAGCCCCAGCATTTT
many	TRBV9	TRBJ2-7	TRBD1	CASSVQDRGPSSYEQYF	TGTGCCAGCAGCGTACAGGACAGGGGGCCCAGCTCCTACGAGCAGTACTTC
.	TRBV6-5	TRBJ1-2	.	CASRHPRGYGYTF	TGTGCCAGCAGGCACCCGAGGGGGTATGGCTACACCTTC